This T cell receptor beta chain was recovered during a study of T cells after yellow fever vaccination. V was clipped by 0 bases and J by 1 base, with 9 bases between them. The CDR3 is made up of 15 amino acids. Germline lookup yields CDR1 LGHNA and CDR2 YSLEER. One entry per CDR3 protein results from TCRdb running MiXCR on the 5' RACE reads. In the table there are 310,000 or so distinct CDR3 sequences, around 6.8% of which are singletons. This clonotype was picked up a small number of times. The J gene is TRBJ1-1, the V gene TRBV4-3; D is unclear. The sample here was PBMCs, taken 35 to 50 days after the first yellow fever vaccination. The receptor was derived from a young man who received the YFV17D yellow fever vaccine. The CDR3 nucleotides are TGCGCCAGCAGCCAAGATATTGGAGGGAACACTGAAGCTTTCTTT. Its translation is CASSQDIGGNTEAFF.